This T cell receptor (beta chain) was retrieved from a study of CD8+CD57+ T cells in acquired aplastic anemia. Before being chosen for sequencing, patients had shown CD8+CD57+ cell expansion by flow cytometry. Genomic DNA served as template for TCR beta VDJ and CDR3 profiling. MiXCR, applied by TCRdb to the reads, yields one record per CDR3 protein. The table shows roughly 220,000 distinct CDR3 sequences, with 60% to 80% occurring only once. Trimming took 2 bases from V and 5 from J, leaving 15 bases between them. Germline V lookup: CDR1 SGHTA, CDR2 FQGTGA. The CDR3 spans 15 residues. J is TRBJ2-5 and V is TRBV7-3; D is possibly TRBD1 or TRBD2 (5 bases each). The receptor was derived from a human donor with aplastic anemia. What was sequenced was sorted CD4+, CD8+, or CD8+CD57+ T cells (not recorded which) from PBMCs. Here the CDR3 reads CASSLGAGDPETQYF. The CDR3 bases are TGTGCCAGCAGCTTAGGTGCTGGGGACCCTGAGACCCAGTACTTC.